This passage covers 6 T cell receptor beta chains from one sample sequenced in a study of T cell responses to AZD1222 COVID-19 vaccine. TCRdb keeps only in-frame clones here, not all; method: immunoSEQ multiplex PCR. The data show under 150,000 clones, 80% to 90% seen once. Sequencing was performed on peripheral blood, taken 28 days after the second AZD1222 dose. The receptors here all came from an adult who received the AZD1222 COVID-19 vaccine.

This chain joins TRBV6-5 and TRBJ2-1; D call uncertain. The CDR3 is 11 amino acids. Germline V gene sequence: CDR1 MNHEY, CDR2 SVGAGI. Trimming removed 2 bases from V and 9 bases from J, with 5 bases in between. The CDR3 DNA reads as TGTGCCAGCAGTTACGCGGCTGAGCAGTTCTTC. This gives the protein CASSYAAEQFF.

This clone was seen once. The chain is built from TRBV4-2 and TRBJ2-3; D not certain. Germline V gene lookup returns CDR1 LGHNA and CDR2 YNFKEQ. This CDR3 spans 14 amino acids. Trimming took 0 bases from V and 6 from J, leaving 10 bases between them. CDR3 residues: CASSQDKAWDTQYF. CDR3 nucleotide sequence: TGTGCCAGCAGCCAAGATAAAGCATGGGATACGCAGTATTTT.

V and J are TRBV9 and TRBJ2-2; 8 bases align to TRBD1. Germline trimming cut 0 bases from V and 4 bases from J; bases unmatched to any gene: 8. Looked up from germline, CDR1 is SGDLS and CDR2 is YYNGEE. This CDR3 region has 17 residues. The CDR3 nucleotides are TGTGCCAGCAGCGTAGCCGTCAGGGGGCGGGCCACCGGGGAGCTGTTTTTT. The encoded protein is CASSVAVRGRATGELFF.

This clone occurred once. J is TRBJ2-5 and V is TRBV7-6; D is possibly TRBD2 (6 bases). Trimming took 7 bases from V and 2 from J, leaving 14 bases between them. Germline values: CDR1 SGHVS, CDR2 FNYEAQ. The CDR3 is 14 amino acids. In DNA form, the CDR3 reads TGTGCCAGCACTTATGGGACTCAACAAGAGACCCAGTACTTC. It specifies CASTYGTQQETQYF.

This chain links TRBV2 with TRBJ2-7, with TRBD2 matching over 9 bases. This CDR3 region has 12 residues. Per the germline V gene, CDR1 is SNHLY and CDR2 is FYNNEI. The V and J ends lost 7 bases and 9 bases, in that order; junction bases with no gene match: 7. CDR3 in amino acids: CASTAGGSGQYF. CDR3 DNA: TGTGCCAGCACAGCGGGAGGATCCGGGCAGTACTTC. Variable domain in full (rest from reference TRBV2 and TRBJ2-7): EPEVTQTPSHQVTQMGQEVILRCVPISNHLYFYWYRQILGQKVEFLVSFYNNEISEKSEIFDDQFSVERPDGSNFTLKIRSTKLEDSAMYFCASTAGGSGQYFGPGTRLTVT.

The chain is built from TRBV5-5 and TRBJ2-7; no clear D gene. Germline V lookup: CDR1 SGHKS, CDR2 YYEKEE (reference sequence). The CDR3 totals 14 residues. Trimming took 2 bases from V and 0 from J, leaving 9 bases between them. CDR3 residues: CASSFGPYSYEQYF. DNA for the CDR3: TGTGCCAGCAGCTTTGGTCCCTACTCCTACGAGCAGTACTTC.